This TCR beta chain was found in a study of blood T cell repertoires in COVID-19. Overall study context: Collection of acute and convalescent COVID-19 samples took place in the United States, Italy and Spain. In each case, the material was cDNA or gDNA derived from T cells, B-cell-depleted T cells, or PBMCs.

As originally analysed: Amplification of reference gene primers provided the estimated nucleated cell counts. Generated by immunoSEQ multiplex PCR, the TCRdb table keeps only in-frame clones and is missing some. The V and J calls and clone size are taken from that table; D and trimming were inferred from the DNA. The sample lists 45,000 to 55,000 clones; 90% were seen once. This CDR3 spans 15 amino acids. Germline lookup yields CDR1 SGHNT and CDR2 YYREEE (reference sequence). Losses at the gene ends were 4 bases for V and 6 bases for J; bases not matched to a gene: 11. This TCR derives from a woman aged 40 to 49 with active COVID-19. Sample: peripheral blood. The chain joins TRBV5-4 to TRBJ2-7; TRBD1 aligns across 9 bases. The CDR3 nucleotides read TGTGCCAGCAGCCCCGGGACAGGGAATTACCCCGAGCAGTACTTC. It encodes CASSPGTGNYPEQYF.